This entry lists 22 T cell receptor beta chains sequenced from one sample in a study of blood T cell repertoires in COVID-19. Produced via immunoSEQ multiplex PCR; TCRdb's table is partial and in-frame only. This table has about 330,000 clones, 85% to 90% appearing once. Sequencing was performed on PBMCs or T cells enriched from blood (not recorded which). Receptors originate from a woman aged 18 to 35 who had recovered from COVID-19.

In DNA, the CDR3 is TGTGCCAGCAGTACCGGACAGGGGGCGAGCTATGGCTACACCTTC. Translated: CASSTGQGASYGYTF. This sequence joins TRBV6-6 and TRBJ1-2; 11 positions agree with TRBD1. Per the germline V gene, CDR1 is MNHNY and CDR2 is SVGAGI (reference sequence). The CDR3 is made up of 15 amino acids. J was trimmed by 4 bases and V by 5 bases; bases with no gene match: 6.

V gene TRBV6-5 combines with J gene TRBJ2-7; 7 bases are shared with TRBD1. Germline V gene lookup returns CDR1 MNHEY and CDR2 SVGAGI. After removal of 6 bases from V and 0 bases from J, the junction contained 2 bases not matched to a gene. CDR3 length: 13 amino acids. CDR3 DNA sequence: TGTGCCAGCAGGGGGACAGCCTCCTACGAGCAGTACTTC. Translation: CASRGTASYEQYF.

The chain combines TRBV7-6 with TRBJ1-1; TRBD1 matches at 8 bases. Germline loops: CDR1 SGHVS, CDR2 FNYEAQ. V trimming: 1 base; J trimming: 3 bases; junction bases outside the gene matches: 10. The CDR3 extends over 17 amino acids. CDR3 nucleotides: TGTGCCAGCAGCTTAGTTCCGGAGGGACAGGACGACACTGAAGCTTTCTTT. Its translation: CASSLVPEGQDDTEAFF.

This clone was observed a few times. The chain has TRBV2 and TRBJ1-1; D is ambiguous. The V gene's germline CDR1 is SNHLY and CDR2 FYNNEI. Trimming pared 6 bases from V and 5 bases from J, leaving 13 bases between. The CDR3 has 13 amino acids. The DNA of the CDR3 is TGTGCCAGCAGGGAACAAGTAGCGACTGAAGCTTTCTTT. Protein: CASREQVATEAFF.

The rearrangement uses TRBV25-1 and TRBJ2-5, with TRBD1 identical over 8 bases. The ends lost 6 bases at V and 2 bases at J; junction bases unmatched: 8. Germline CDR1 and CDR2: MGHDK and SYGVNS. The CDR3 runs to 15 residues. The chain's CDR3 is CASSPDRGPQETQYF. The CDR3 DNA is TGTGCCAGCAGCCCCGACAGGGGCCCTCAAGAGACCCAGTACTTC.

CDR3 sequence: CAISVQRQTHNEQFF. The CDR3, as DNA: TGTGCCATCAGTGTCCAGCGGCAGACTCACAATGAGCAGTTCTTC. The genes are TRBV10-3 and TRBJ2-1; TRBD2 might be the D (5 bases). V lost 4 bases and J lost 5, with 15 bases in between. Germline assignment: CDR1 ENHRY and CDR2 SYGVKD. The CDR3 runs to 15 residues.

This chain joins TRBV6-5 and TRBJ2-7, with D possibly TRBD1 on 6 matching bases. Trimming removed 5 bases at V and 5 bases at J, with 16 bases between. Germline V gene sequence: CDR1 MNHEY, CDR2 SVGAGI. The CDR3 has 14 residues. The CDR3: CASSQSQGIDEQYF. The CDR3 DNA follows: TGTGCCAGCAGTCAGAGTCAGGGGATCGACGAGCAGTACTTC.

V is TRBV27 and J is TRBJ1-2, with 7 bases aligning to TRBD1. The CDR3 is 15 amino acids. V was clipped by 2 bases and J by 4 bases; unmatched bases: 7. Germline V gene data show CDR1 as MNHEY and CDR2 as SMNVEV (reference sequence). CDR3 DNA sequence: TGTGCCAGCAGTTTAGAGGGGGCGATACTCTATGGCTACACCTTC. It encodes CASSLEGAILYGYTF.

V is TRBV7-2 and J is TRBJ2-7; D is undetermined. This CDR3 comprises 16 residues. V lost 3 bases, J lost 0 bases, and 15 bases lay in between. Germline V gene lookup returns CDR1 SGHTA and CDR2 FQGNSA. The CDR3 here is CASSFVLFGFSYEQYF. For the CDR3, the DNA is TGTGCCAGCAGCTTTGTTCTCTTCGGGTTCTCCTACGAGCAGTACTTC.

The chain links TRBV27 to TRBJ2-5; 9 nucleotides line up with TRBD1. The J segment lost 3 bases and the V segment lost 2 bases, leaving 4 bases of the junction unmatched. Germline CDR1 is MNHEY and CDR2 is SMNVEV (reference sequence). CDR3 length: 15 amino acids. CDR3 loop: CASSLMGQGEETQYF. In DNA form, the CDR3 reads TGTGCCAGCAGTTTAATGGGACAGGGAGAAGAGACCCAGTACTTC.

The rearrangement joins TRBV7-3 to TRBJ1-6; no reliable D call. Germline CDR1 and CDR2: SGHTA and FQGTGA. The V gene lost 1 base and the J gene lost 10 bases, with 5 bases spanning the gap. This CDR3 spans 12 amino acids. CDR3 in DNA: TGTGCCAGCAGCTTAAACGGGTCACCCCTCCACTTT. This codes for CASSLNGSPLHF.

This chain uses TRBV7-9 with TRBJ2-1, with 8 bases matching TRBD2. This CDR3 has 15 amino acids. Germline CDR1 SEHNR, CDR2 FQNEAQ (reference sequence). J was trimmed by 7 bases and V by 1 base; bases with no gene match: 6. The CDR3 protein is CASSLGSGMGNEQFF. CDR3 DNA sequence: TGTGCCAGCAGCTTAGGTAGCGGGATGGGTAATGAGCAGTTCTTC. The whole variable domain, remainder taken from reference TRBV7-9 and TRBJ2-1, is DTGVSQNPRHKITKRGQNVTFRCDPISEHNRLYWYRQTLGQGPEFLTYFQNEAQLEKSRLLSDRFSAERPKGSFSTLEIQRTEQGDSAMYLCASSLGSGMGNEQFFGPGTRLTVL.

The chain is built from TRBV6-5 and TRBJ1-1, with D possibly matching TRBD1 (5 bases). Trimming pared 6 bases from V and 1 base from J, leaving 12 bases between. This CDR3 contains 14 residues. Germline CDR1 is MNHEY and CDR2 is SVGAGI. The CDR3 nucleotides read TGTGCCAGCAGAACGACAGCCCCGAACACTGAAGCTTTCTTT. Translation: CASRTTAPNTEAFF.

CDR3 in amino acids: CASSFGVSTGELFF. As DNA, the CDR3 is TGTGCCAGCAGTTTCGGGGTCAGCACCGGGGAGCTGTTTTTT. The chain employs TRBV3-1 (or the pseudogene TRBV3-2) and TRBJ2-2, with D tentatively TRBD2 (5 bases). Germline loops: CDR1 LGHDT, CDR2 YNNKEL (reference sequence). The V and J ends lost 6 bases and 4 bases respectively, with 12 bases between them. This CDR3 comprises 14 residues.

The genes are TRBV7-9 and TRBJ1-1; D is possibly TRBD1 (6 bases). Trimming removed 0 bases from V and 5 bases from J, with 10 bases in between. This CDR3 is 14 amino acids long. Germline V gene sequence: CDR1 SEHNR, CDR2 FQNEAQ (reference sequence). CDR3 region: CASSLASGVTEAFF. As DNA, the CDR3 is TGTGCCAGCAGCTTAGCGTCAGGGGTGACTGAAGCTTTCTTT.

The rearrangement joins TRBV7-6 to TRBJ1-3; TRBD1 agrees at 8 bases. The CDR3 sequence is 19 residues long. Germline CDR1 SGHVS, CDR2 FNYEAQ. V was clipped by 2 bases and J by 3 bases; unmatched bases: 15. CDR3 bases: TGTGCCAGCAGCTTAAGTGGGACAGGCAACAGTGATGGTGGAAACACCATATATTTT. Translating gives CASSLSGTGNSDGGNTIYF.

This chain uses TRBV6-5 with TRBJ1-1, with 8 positions matching TRBD1. Per the germline V gene, CDR1 is MNHEY and CDR2 is SVGAGI. The CDR3 contains 15 residues. Trimming at V came to 4 bases and at J to 5 bases, leaving 9 bases not matched to a gene. CDR3: CASSSTDRGRTEAFF. For the CDR3, the DNA is TGTGCCAGCAGTTCTACAGACAGGGGCAGGACTGAAGCTTTCTTT.

The CDR3 spells CASSSPGQGMEGYTF. DNA of the CDR3: TGTGCCAGCAGTTCCCCGGGACAGGGGATGGAAGGCTACACCTTC. This sequence joins TRBV28 and TRBJ1-2; TRBD1 matches 10 bases. CDR1 is MDHEN and CDR2 is SYDVKM in the germline V gene. Trimming removed 4 bases from V and 8 bases from J; junction bases left unmatched: 10. The CDR3 spans 15 residues.

This rearrangement joins TRBV6-5 to TRBJ2-7, with D perhaps TRBD1 (7 bases). Germline CDR1 and CDR2: MNHEY and SVGAGI. The CDR3 runs to 13 residues. Trimming removed 8 bases from V and 3 bases from J, with 14 bases in between. Here the CDR3 reads CASGGTVFYEQYF. The CDR3 DNA is TGTGCCAGCGGCGGGACAGTCTTCTACGAGCAGTACTTC.

V is TRBV5-6 and J is TRBJ2-7; D not certain. Germline CDR1 reads SGHDT; CDR2 reads YYEEEE. The CDR3 is 11 residues long. V lost 0 bases to trimming and J lost 9 bases, with 7 bases between them. CDR3: CASSLADMQYF. The CDR3 DNA reads as TGTGCCAGCAGCTTGGCCGACATGCAGTACTTC.

This chain uses TRBV28 with TRBJ2-7; the D gene is possibly TRBD1 (6 bases). Per the germline V gene, CDR1 is MDHEN and CDR2 is SYDVKM. Trimming left V 9 bases short and J 7 bases short, with 19 bases between. The CDR3 is made up of 13 amino acids. CDR3 in amino acids: CASIRDTRGEQYF. CDR3 bases: TGTGCCAGTATACGGGACACCCGAGGGGAGCAGTACTTC.

The chain recombines TRBV9 with TRBJ2-5; D gene unclear. The germline V gene has CDR1 SGDLS and CDR2 YYNGEE. The CDR3 sequence is 14 residues long. V was cut by 2 bases and J by 3 bases, with 11 bases left in between. In nucleotides, the CDR3 is TGTGCCAGCAGCGTTACTGGTGGTAAAGAGACCCAGTACTTC. Its protein product is CASSVTGGKETQYF. Full variable domain (missing parts from reference TRBV9 and TRBJ2-5): DSGVTQTPKHLITATGQRVTLRCSPRSGDLSVYWYQQSLDQGLQFLIQYYNGEERAKGNILERFSAQQFPDLHSELNLSSLELGDSALYFCASSVTGGKETQYFGPGTRLLVL.